The subject of this entry is one T cell receptor beta chain. This record belongs to a study of blood T cell repertoires in COVID-19. The repertoire was sequenced with immunoSEQ multiplex PCR; TCRdb's copy has only in-frame clones and lacks some. The table has over 200,000 clones, about 89% seen once; the top ten hold 4% to 5.5%. Sequencing was done on a sample of peripheral blood. The sequence derives from a woman between 40 and 55 years old with acute or convalescent COVID-19.

The CDR3 is CASSLGDRYGYTF. Here the CDR3 DNA reads TGTGCCAGCAGCTTAGGGGACAGATATGGCTACACCTTC. The V gene is TRBV7-9, the J gene TRBJ1-2, with TRBD1 identical over 7 bases. The germline gives CDR1 SEHNR, CDR2 FQNEAQ (reference sequence). This CDR3 comprises 13 residues. Germline trimming cut 1 base from V and 5 bases from J; bases unmatched to any gene: 1. Complete variable domain (other parts from reference TRBV7-9 and TRBJ1-2): DTGVSQNPRHKITKRGQNVTFRCDPISEHNRLYWYRQTLGQGPEFLTYFQNEAQLEKSRLLSDRFSAERPKGSFSTLEIQRTEQGDSAMYLCASSLGDRYGYTFGSGTRLTVV.